The next 25 T cell receptor beta chains were all read from a single sample in a study of blood T cells in healthy people across ages. A J-beta primer mix and a sample-barcoded 5' primer were used in a second PCR of about 6 to 12 cycles. One entry per CDR3 protein results from TCRdb running MiXCR on the 5' RACE reads. The sample records 780,000 or so distinct CDR3 sequences, 56% being singletons. Sequenced sample: blood. The receptors come from a man aged 35-49 years in good health.

The chain combines TRBV24-1 with TRBJ2-2, with D unresolved. The CDR3 is made up of 15 amino acids. Germline V gene lookup returns CDR1 KGHDR and CDR2 SFDVKD. Trimming cost V 4 bases and J 5 bases, with 13 bases left between them. CDR3 in DNA: TGTGCCACCAGTGACCTAAGGACGCAAACCGGGGAGCTGTTTTTT. Translation: CATSDLRTQTGELFF.

This clonotype was seen only a few times. The chain employs TRBV4-2 and TRBJ2-1; maybe TRBD2 (5 bases). Trimming shortened V by 0 bases and J by 4 bases, and 10 bases separated the two germline ends. This CDR3 has 15 residues. CDR1 and CDR2 from the germline V gene are LGHNA and YNFKEQ. The CDR3 bases are TGTGCCAGCAGCCAAGATCCGGGGAGTTACAATGAGCAGTTCTTC. Translating it yields CASSQDPGSYNEQFF.

J is TRBJ2-4 and V is TRBV12-5; 7 bases map to TRBD1. V lost 0 bases and J lost 13; bases outside the gene matches: 12. The germline V gene encodes CDR1 LGHNT and CDR2 FRNRAP. This CDR3 is 15 amino acids long. The DNA for the CDR3 is TGTGCTAGTGGTTTGGTAGAGGACAGGAGCCTCAAGCAGTACTTC. Translated, it gives CASGLVEDRSLKQYF.

CDR3 in amino acids: CSATNRGRETQYF. In DNA, the CDR3 is TGCAGTGCTACCAACAGGGGCCGAGAGACCCAGTACTTC. V is TRBV20-1 and J is TRBJ2-5, with 7 bases lining up with TRBD1. Looked up from germline, CDR1 is DFQATT and CDR2 is SNEGSKA (reference sequence). The CDR3 loop spans 13 amino acids. With 4 bases clipped from V and 4 bases from J, the junction kept 6 bases outside the gene matches.

This clonotype was seen a few times. This chain uses TRBV6-5 with TRBJ1-5; D is ambiguous. The CDR3 runs to 16 residues. V was clipped by 0 bases and J by 4 bases, with 13 bases between them. CDR1 MNHEY and CDR2 SVGAGI come from the germline V gene. The DNA of the CDR3 is TGTGCCAGCAGTTACTCGATTGTAGGTGGGAATCAGCCCCAGCATTTT. This translates into CASSYSIVGGNQPQHF.

This clonotype was counted only a few times. V gene TRBV4-1 combines with J gene TRBJ1-1; 8 bases align to TRBD1. The V gene end was trimmed by 3 bases and the J gene end by 3 bases; junction bases not matched to a gene: 6. Germline CDR1 is MGHRA and CDR2 is YSYEKL. The CDR3 has 15 residues. This CDR3 is CASSHRTGRDTEAFF. Written as DNA, the CDR3 is TGCGCCAGCAGCCACCGGACAGGGAGGGACACTGAAGCTTTCTTT.

This clonotype was observed once. This rearrangement joins TRBV29-1 to TRBJ1-1, with 7 bases that match TRBD1. Losses at the gene ends were 4 bases for V and 2 bases for J; bases not matched to a gene: 1. The CDR3 runs to 12 residues. Germline V CDR1 and CDR2: SQVTM, ANQGSEA. CDR3 protein: CSVAGGNTEAFF. The CDR3 DNA sequence: TGCAGCGTTGCAGGGGGAAACACTGAAGCTTTCTTT.

The chain combines TRBV5-6 with TRBJ1-2; 7 bases line up with TRBD1. CDR1 and CDR2 (germline): SGHDT, YYEEEE. J was trimmed by 2 bases and V by 7 bases; bases with no gene match: 8. The CDR3 has 14 residues. The CDR3 sequence: CASLRRGQNYGYTF. CDR3 DNA: TGTGCCAGCCTAAGAAGGGGACAGAACTATGGCTACACCTTC.

The J gene is TRBJ2-5, the V gene TRBV3-1; 12 nucleotides align to TRBD1. The V gene end was trimmed by 4 bases and the J gene end by 12 bases; junction bases not matched to a gene: 12. The CDR3 loop spans 15 amino acids. The V gene's germline CDR1 is LGHDT and CDR2 YNNKEL (reference sequence). CDR3 sequence: CASSPTEGQGAVKYF. CDR3 sequence (DNA): TGTGCCAGCAGCCCAACCGAGGGACAGGGGGCTGTTAAGTACTTC.

This rearrangement joins TRBV9 to TRBJ1-2; maybe TRBD1 (5 bases). The germline V and J ends were trimmed by 4 bases and 12 bases, with 22 bases remaining between them. The length of the CDR3 is 14 residues. Germline CDR1 is SGDLS and CDR2 is YYNGEE. The CDR3 DNA is TGTGCCAGCAGCCCTGCTACCCCGGACAATAGGGACACCTTC. Protein: CASSPATPDNRDTF.

The chain recombines TRBV20-1 with TRBJ2-5; unclear D gene. V lost 4 bases and J 5 bases, leaving 11 bases between the germline ends. The CDR3 loop spans 12 amino acids. Per germline, CDR1 DFQATT and CDR2 SNEGSKA (reference sequence). The CDR3 is CSATSGPETQYF. The CDR3 DNA reads TGCAGTGCTACAAGTGGCCCCGAGACCCAGTACTTC.

J is TRBJ2-6 and V is TRBV9, with 8 bases lining up with TRBD1. Unmatched junction bases numbered 5, after V lost 3 bases and J lost 0 bases. Germline-derived CDR1 and CDR2 are SGDLS and YYNGEE. There are 17 residues in the CDR3. The CDR3 bases are TGTGCCAGCAGCGGGCCGGGACAGGCCTCTGGGGCCAACGTCCTGACTTTC. This gives the protein CASSGPGQASGANVLTF.

The V call is TRBV20-1, the J call TRBJ2-1; D unclear. In germline, CDR1 is DFQATT, CDR2 SNEGSKA (reference sequence). The CDR3 sequence is 10 residues long. The V and J ends lost 6 bases and 13 bases respectively, with 13 bases between them. The CDR3 DNA is TGCAGTGCCACCTCCGGGCCACAGTTCTTC. The encoded protein is CSATSGPQFF.

V is TRBV20-1 and J is TRBJ2-3; a possible D gene is TRBD2 (6 bases). The CDR3 has 15 amino acids. In germline, CDR1 is DFQATT, CDR2 SNEGSKA (reference sequence). V was shortened by 6 bases and J by 0 bases, with 16 bases between the two germline ends. The CDR3: CSALLWGTSTDTQYF. The CDR3 region has the DNA TGCAGTGCCCTACTATGGGGGACTAGCACAGATACGCAGTATTTT.

This clonotype was detected only a few times. This chain links TRBV20-1 with TRBJ2-5; 7 bases match TRBD2. Germline loops: CDR1 DFQATT, CDR2 SNEGSKA (reference sequence). V shed 0 bases and J 4 bases; nucleotides not matched to a gene: 8. CDR3 length equals 15 residues. The CDR3 bases are TGCAGTGCTAGAGAATCCAGCGGGATCGCAGAGACCCAGTACTTC. Protein sequence: CSARESSGIAETQYF.

This rearrangement joins TRBV18 to TRBJ2-1; 8 nucleotides line up with TRBD1. CDR3 length: 14 residues. Losses at the gene ends were 0 bases for V and 8 bases for J; bases not matched to a gene: 3. The germline gives CDR1 KGHSH, CDR2 LQKENI. Here the CDR3 reads CASSPPQGAYEQFF. Here the CDR3 DNA reads TGTGCCAGCTCACCACCCCAGGGGGCCTATGAGCAGTTCTTC. Combining the CDR3 with reference TRBV18 and TRBJ2-1 gives the whole variable domain NAGVMQNPRHLVRRRGQEARLRCSPMKGHSHVYWYRQLPEEGLKFMVYLQKENIIDESGMPKERFSAEFPKEGPSILRIQQVVRGDSAAYFCASSPPQGAYEQFFGPGTRLTVL.

This clonotype was counted a few times. The rearrangement uses TRBV10-3 and TRBJ1-1, with D unresolved. Germline V gives CDR1 ENHRY, CDR2 SYGVKD. The V gene lost 2 bases and the J gene lost 5 bases, with 18 bases spanning the gap. The length of the CDR3 is 16 residues. The CDR3 region has the DNA TGTGCCATCAGTGAGCTTAATGGGCCTGTGGGAACTGAAGCTTTCTTT. As protein: CAISELNGPVGTEAFF.

The V call is TRBV7-9, the J call TRBJ1-5; TRBD1 agrees at 7 bases. V lost 3 bases to trimming and J lost 5 bases; unmatched junction nucleotides: 16. In germline, CDR1 is SEHNR, CDR2 FQNEAQ (reference sequence). This CDR3 has 18 residues. CDR3 amino acids: CASSFDPPGQAPHQPQHF. CDR3 DNA: TGTGCCAGCAGCTTCGATCCCCCAGGACAGGCGCCTCATCAGCCCCAGCATTTT.

This clonotype was detected a few times. The chain combines TRBV7-9 with TRBJ2-5; D is tentatively TRBD1 or TRBD2 (5 bases each). The V gene lost 1 base and the J gene lost 3 bases, with 15 bases spanning the gap. CDR1 is SEHNR, CDR2 FQNEAQ, per germline (reference sequence). The CDR3 is made up of 16 amino acids. In nucleotides, the CDR3 is TGTGCCAGCAGCTTAGGGGCCGGGGCCGATGAAGAGACCCAGTACTTC. This sequence encodes CASSLGAGADEETQYF.

The chain has TRBV7-8 and TRBJ2-5; the D is unclear. The CDR3 is made up of 16 amino acids. Germline CDR1 is SGHVS and CDR2 is FQNEAQ. V was cut by 5 bases and J by 1 base, with 17 bases left in between. CDR3 DNA sequence: TGTGCCAGCAGCCCTCCCCCGTGGAAGGCCCAAGAGACCCAGTACTTC. As protein: CASSPPPWKAQETQYF.

The rearrangement joins TRBV6-2 or TRBV6-3 to TRBJ2-3; D gene uncertain. Trimming cost V 1 base and J 2 bases, with 10 bases left between them. Germline-derived CDR1 and CDR2 are MNHEY and SVGEGT. This CDR3 has 15 residues. CDR3: CASSYLSVHTDTQYF. The CDR3 DNA follows: TGTGCCAGCAGTTACTTGTCGGTACACACAGATACGCAGTATTTT.

This clonotype was seen repeatedly, ten times or more. The chain couples TRBV20-1 to TRBJ2-3; TRBD2 agrees at 9 bases. CDR3 length: 14 residues. The germline V gene has CDR1 DFQATT and CDR2 SNEGSKA (reference sequence). The CDR3 region is CSATTSGSTDTQYF. CDR3 DNA sequence: TGCAGCGCCACGACTAGCGGTAGCACAGATACGCAGTATTTT.

This clonotype was counted between two and nine times. The chain carries TRBV28 and TRBJ2-4, with 7 bases lining up with TRBD2. This CDR3 is 14 amino acids long. From germline, CDR1 is MDHEN and CDR2 SYDVKM. The ends lost 4 bases at V and 7 bases at J; junction bases unmatched: 7. The CDR3, as DNA: TGTGCCAGCAGTTGGGACCTGGGGGGGAACATTCAGTACTTC. This encodes CASSWDLGGNIQYF.

This clonotype has only a few counts. The chain joins TRBV7-2 to TRBJ2-3, with 7 bases identical to TRBD2. J was trimmed by 0 bases and V by 7 bases; bases with no gene match: 7. Germline CDR1 SGHTA, CDR2 FQGNSA. The CDR3 contains 15 residues. The CDR3, as DNA: TGTGCCAGCACCCCGCTAGCGGCTAGCACAGATACGCAGTATTTT. Protein sequence: CASTPLAASTDTQYF.

The chain is built from TRBV20-1 and TRBJ2-4; D ambiguous. The J call may be in error: the DNA end matches TRBJ2-5 better. The germline CDR1 and CDR2 sequences are DFQATT and SNEGSKA (reference sequence). The CDR3 contains 15 residues. The CDR3 spells CSARDNRAVQETQYF. The CDR3 bases are TGCAGTGCTAGAGATAATAGGGCGGTCCAAGAGACCCAGTACTTC.